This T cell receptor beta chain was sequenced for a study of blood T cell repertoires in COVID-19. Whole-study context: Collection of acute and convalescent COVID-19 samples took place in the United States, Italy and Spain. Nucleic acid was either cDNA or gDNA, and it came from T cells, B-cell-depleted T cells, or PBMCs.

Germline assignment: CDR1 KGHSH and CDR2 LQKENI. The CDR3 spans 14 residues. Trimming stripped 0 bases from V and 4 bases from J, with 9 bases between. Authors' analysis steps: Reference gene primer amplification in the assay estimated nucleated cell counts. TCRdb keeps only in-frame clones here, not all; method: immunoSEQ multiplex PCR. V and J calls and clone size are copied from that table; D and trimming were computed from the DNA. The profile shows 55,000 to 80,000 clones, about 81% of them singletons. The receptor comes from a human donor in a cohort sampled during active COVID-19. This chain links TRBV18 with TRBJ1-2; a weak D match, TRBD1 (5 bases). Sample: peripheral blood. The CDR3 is CASSPPQGTYGYTF. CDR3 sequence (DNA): TGTGCCAGCTCACCACCGCAGGGTACCTATGGCTACACCTTC.